This passage covers 15 T cell receptor beta chains from one sample sequenced in a study of OX40 agonist ivuxolimab in advanced cancers. Measured with immunoSEQ multiplex PCR; TCRdb has only the in-frame clones, and not every one. The sample holds 60,000 to 75,000 clones; 70% to 90% are singletons and the top ten take around 0.86%. The material was CD4+ or CD8+ T cells sorted from blood, obtained in a trial of the OX40 agonist ivuxolimab. The source of these receptors is an adult with an advanced solid tumor such as melanoma, head and neck, liver or kidney cancer.

This rearrangement joins TRBV9 to TRBJ2-5, with 9 nucleotides matching TRBD1. The germline gives CDR1 SGDLS, CDR2 YYNGEE. Losses at the gene ends were 3 bases for V and 4 bases for J; bases not matched to a gene: 4. There are 14 residues in the CDR3. The CDR3 sequence is CASSARTGVETQYF. The CDR3 DNA follows: TGTGCCAGCAGCGCAAGGACAGGGGTAGAGACCCAGTACTTC.

The genes are TRBV6-5 and TRBJ2-1; D not resolved. V was cut by 4 bases and J by 4 bases, with 11 bases left in between. The CDR3 totals 14 residues. Germline V lookup: CDR1 MNHEY, CDR2 SVGAGI. This CDR3 reads CASSLGRIYNEQFF. CDR3 bases: TGTGCCAGCAGTTTGGGCAGGATTTACAATGAGCAGTTCTTC.

The chain links TRBV5-1 to TRBJ2-5; D not resolved. Germline V gives CDR1 SGHRS, CDR2 YFSETQ. V lost 1 base, J lost 2 bases, and 6 bases lay in between. This CDR3 contains 13 residues. This CDR3 reads CASSLFGQETQYF. The CDR3 coding sequence is TGCGCCAGCAGCTTGTTTGGGCAAGAGACCCAGTACTTC.

The V call is TRBV5-6, the J call TRBJ2-5; possibly TRBD1 for D (6 bases). This CDR3 contains 15 residues. V shed 2 bases and J shed 5 bases, with 16 bases lying between them. The V gene's germline CDR1 is SGHDT and CDR2 YYEEEE. CDR3: CASSFVVGAGETQYF. In DNA form, the CDR3 reads TGTGCCAGCAGCTTTGTTGTGGGGGCCGGGGAGACCCAGTACTTC.

CDR3 sequence reads: CASSTDRVNQPQHF. CDR3 in DNA: TGCGCCAGCAGCACCGACAGGGTCAATCAGCCCCAGCATTTT. The rearrangement joins TRBV4-1 to TRBJ1-5; 7 positions agree with TRBD1. Per the germline V gene, CDR1 is MGHRA and CDR2 is YSYEKL. CDR3 length equals 14 residues. The V and J ends lost 5 bases and 3 bases, in that order; junction bases with no gene match: 4.

This chain links TRBV29-1 with TRBJ2-2, with a weak D call TRBD1 (5 bases). CDR3 length: 14 residues. Germline CDR1 reads SQVTM; CDR2 reads ANQGSEA. Trimming removed 4 bases from V and 6 bases from J, with 15 bases in between. CDR3 residues: CSVVSGPSAGELFF. The DNA for the CDR3 is TGCAGCGTTGTGTCAGGGCCCTCGGCCGGGGAGCTGTTTTTT.

The V and J genes are TRBV9 and TRBJ2-1, with no clear D. Looked up from germline, CDR1 is SGDLS and CDR2 is YYNGEE. The CDR3 consists of 17 residues. The V end was cut by 3 bases, the J end by 0 bases, with 16 bases between. This chain's CDR3 is CASSATTITSSYNEQFF. The CDR3 bases are TGTGCCAGCAGCGCCACAACTATCACGAGCTCCTACAATGAGCAGTTCTTC.

The chain combines TRBV30 with TRBJ1-4, with 9 bases fitting TRBD1. Germline V lookup: CDR1 GTSNPN, CDR2 SVGIG (reference sequence). The CDR3 length is 13 residues. Germline trimming cut 4 bases from V and 8 bases from J; bases unmatched to any gene: 5. CDR3 loop: CAWKGQGGEKLFF. The CDR3 region has the DNA TGTGCCTGGAAGGGACAGGGTGGAGAAAAACTGTTTTTT.

The chain combines TRBV7-3 with TRBJ1-1; possibly TRBD1 for D (6 bases). The CDR3 runs 14 residues. V dropped 4 bases and J dropped 1 base, with 10 bases sitting between them. Germline V gives CDR1 SGHTA, CDR2 FQGTGA. Here the CDR3 reads CASSSSTGNTEAFF. In DNA, the CDR3 is TGTGCCAGCAGCTCTTCGACAGGGAACACTGAAGCTTTCTTT.

V is TRBV5-4 and J is TRBJ2-1, with TRBD2 matching 8 bases. Looked up from germline, CDR1 is SGHNT and CDR2 is YYREEE (reference sequence). This CDR3 comprises 18 residues. The V and J ends lost 0 bases and 2 bases, in that order; junction bases with no gene match: 10. The CDR3 reads CASSLGSGGRQPYNEQFF. The CDR3 DNA follows: TGTGCCAGCAGCTTGGGGTCGGGGGGGCGGCAACCCTACAATGAGCAGTTCTTC.

The CDR3 reads CASSQEFNPNEQYF. CDR3 nucleotide sequence: TGTGCCAGCAGTCAAGAGTTCAACCCCAACGAGCAGTACTTC. The chain is built from TRBV6-1 and TRBJ2-7; no firm D call. V lost 5 bases and J lost 5, with 16 bases in between. Germline assignment: CDR1 MNHNS and CDR2 SASEGT. CDR3 size: 14 residues.

DNA of the CDR3: TGTGCCAGCTCACCACGGACCAGGGAGACCCAGTACTTC. Amino acids: CASSPRTRETQYF. The V and J genes are TRBV18 and TRBJ2-5; D call uncertain. The germline gives CDR1 KGHSH, CDR2 LQKENI. Trimming removed 1 base from V and 5 bases from J, with 8 bases in between. This CDR3 contains 13 residues.

The table lists this clone with a few counts. The chain recombines TRBV5-1 with TRBJ2-2; possibly TRBD1 for D (6 bases). CDR1 and CDR2 (germline): SGHRS, YFSETQ. V lost 4 bases, J lost 6 bases, and 16 bases lay in between. CDR3 size: 15 residues. In DNA, the CDR3 is TGCGCCAGCAGCGATCGGACAGAAGTCGCCGGGGAGCTGTTTTTT. It yields the protein CASSDRTEVAGELFF.

The chain employs TRBV4-1 and TRBJ2-5; 7 nucleotides agree with TRBD1. The CDR3 contains 14 residues. Unmatched junction bases numbered 3, after V lost 1 base and J lost 4 bases. Germline V gene lookup returns CDR1 MGHRA and CDR2 YSYEKL. The CDR3 reads CASSQAQGRETQYF. The DNA for the CDR3 is TGCGCCAGCAGCCAAGCACAGGGGCGAGAGACCCAGTACTTC.

The rearrangement uses TRBV9 and TRBJ2-7, with TRBD2 identical over 9 bases. The germline V gene encodes CDR1 SGDLS and CDR2 YYNGEE. The CDR3 runs to 16 residues. Unmatched junction bases numbered 9, after V lost 3 bases and J lost 2 bases. CDR3 in amino acids: CASSAGTSHFAYEQYF. In DNA, the CDR3 is TGTGCCAGCAGCGCGGGGACTAGCCATTTCGCCTACGAGCAGTACTTC.